These T cell receptor beta chains were read from a single sample in a study of blood T cell repertoires in COVID-19. TCRdb keeps only in-frame clones here, not all; method: immunoSEQ multiplex PCR. This table has more than 200,000 clones, approximately 90% appearing once. The sample taken for sequencing was peripheral blood. The receptor source for this set is a man under 40 with COVID-19, enrolled during active disease. The CDR3 runs from the conserved cysteine through the conserved F or W. The order of the fields is V gene, J gene, clone size, D gene, CDR3 DNA, CDR3 protein. The D gene is left open where the match is weak. Size is omitted from some rows. Given values are once, few, many or a class for expanded clones.

v_gene: TRBV4-3; j_gene: TRBJ1-2; abundance: once; d_gene: .; CDR3nt: TGCGCCAGCAGCCATGCAGGGGCTAACTATGGCTACACCTTC; CDR3aa: CASSHAGANYGYTF
v_gene: TRBV10-3; j_gene: TRBJ1-1; abundance: .; d_gene: TRBD1; CDR3nt: TGTGCCATCAGTCTGACAGGGGCGTACACTGAAGCTTTCTTT; CDR3aa: CAISLTGAYTEAFF
v_gene: TRBV7-2; j_gene: TRBJ1-5; abundance: .; d_gene: .; CDR3nt: TGTGCCAGCAGCACAGGTAATCAGCCCCAGCATTTT; CDR3aa: CASSTGNQPQHF
v_gene: TRBV19; j_gene: TRBJ1-1; abundance: .; d_gene: TRBD1; CDR3nt: TGTGCCAGTAGTATAGATCAGGGGGTACTCACTGAAGCTTTCTTT; CDR3aa: CASSIDQGVLTEAFF
v_gene: TRBV6-5; j_gene: TRBJ1-1; abundance: .; d_gene: .; CDR3nt: TGTGCCAGCAGGGCCCAGGAACAGAAGAACACTGAAGCTTTCTTT; CDR3aa: CASRAQEQKNTEAFF
v_gene: TRBV2; j_gene: TRBJ2-1; abundance: .; d_gene: .; CDR3nt: TGTGCCAGCAGTGAATGGACTTTGTCAACAACCTACAATGAGCAGTTCTTC; CDR3aa: CASSEWTLSTTYNEQFF
v_gene: TRBV12-5; j_gene: TRBJ2-1; abundance: .; d_gene: TRBD2; CDR3nt: TGTGCTAGTGGTTCCCTTTCGGCGGGGGGACTCTACAATGAGCAGTTCTTC; CDR3aa: CASGSLSAGGLYNEQFF
v_gene: TRBV19; j_gene: TRBJ2-6; abundance: .; d_gene: TRBD1; CDR3nt: TGTGCCAGTAGTCCTGGGGGACAGGCGAGCTCTGGGGCCAACGTCCTGACTTTC; CDR3aa: CASSPGGQASSGANVLTF
v_gene: TRBV7-2; j_gene: TRBJ1-2; abundance: .; d_gene: .; CDR3nt: TGTGCCAGCAGCCCTCGGGGTGGGGTAGGCTACACCTTC; CDR3aa: CASSPRGGVGYTF
v_gene: TRBV7-2; j_gene: TRBJ1-6; abundance: once; d_gene: TRBD1; CDR3nt: TGTGCCAGCAGCCAGCCGACAGGGTTTTCACCCCTCCACTTT; CDR3aa: CASSQPTGFSPLHF
v_gene: TRBV6-5; j_gene: TRBJ1-5; abundance: .; d_gene: TRBD1; CDR3nt: TGTGCCAGCAGTTACTCGAGCCAGGGGGCGGGTCAGCCCCAGCATTTT; CDR3aa: CASSYSSQGAGQPQHF
v_gene: TRBV5-1; j_gene: TRBJ2-7; abundance: .; d_gene: .; CDR3nt: TGCGCCAGCAGCTTGCAGGTCGGGAACGAGCAGTACTTC; CDR3aa: CASSLQVGNEQYF
v_gene: TRBV2; j_gene: TRBJ2-2; abundance: .; d_gene: TRBD2; CDR3nt: TGTGCCAGCACCCCCCCGGGACTAGCGAACGGGGAGCTGTTTTTT; CDR3aa: CASTPPGLANGELFF
v_gene: TRBV28; j_gene: TRBJ1-2; abundance: .; d_gene: .; CDR3nt: TGTGCCAGCAGGCAGGACTATGGCTACACCTTC; CDR3aa: CASRQDYGYTF
v_gene: TRBV3-1/TRBV3-2; j_gene: TRBJ1-2; abundance: .; d_gene: .; CDR3nt: TGTGCCAGCAGCCAAGACTTCGGTCCCTTTAACTATGGCTACACCTTC; CDR3aa: CASSQDFGPFNYGYTF
v_gene: TRBV20-1; j_gene: TRBJ2-7; abundance: .; d_gene: TRBD1; CDR3nt: TGCAGTGCTAGTTGGGGACAGGGGGCGATGAAGCAGTACTTC; CDR3aa: CSASWGQGAMKQYF
v_gene: TRBV7-9; j_gene: TRBJ2-3; abundance: .; d_gene: .; CDR3nt: TGTGCCAGCAGCTTAGCGAGGGCTAACCCGTTCCCAGATACGCAGTATTTT; CDR3aa: CASSLARANPFPDTQYF
v_gene: TRBV28; j_gene: TRBJ1-2; abundance: .; d_gene: .; CDR3nt: TGTGCCACCACAGTGGGGCAGAATTATGGCTACACCTTC; CDR3aa: CATTVGQNYGYTF
v_gene: TRBV3-1/TRBV3-2; j_gene: TRBJ2-2; abundance: .; d_gene: .; CDR3nt: TGTGCCAGCAGTAAGGCAGGGGGCGGGAGTTACACCGGGGAGCTGTTTTTT; CDR3aa: CASSKAGGGSYTGELFF
v_gene: TRBV6-5; j_gene: TRBJ1-1; abundance: .; d_gene: .; CDR3nt: TGTGCCAGCAGTTACTCGACTGTAAGGAACACTGAAGCTTTCTTT; CDR3aa: CASSYSTVRNTEAFF
v_gene: TRBV7-2; j_gene: TRBJ1-1; abundance: many; d_gene: .; CDR3nt: TGTGCCAGCAGCTTTTCGTTGAACACTGAAGCTTTCTTT; CDR3aa: CASSFSLNTEAFF
v_gene: TRBV28; j_gene: TRBJ2-5; abundance: .; d_gene: TRBD1; CDR3nt: TGTGCCAGCAGTTTTGGGACAGGGGGTGGGGAGACCCAGTACTTC; CDR3aa: CASSFGTGGGETQYF
v_gene: TRBV20-1; j_gene: TRBJ2-7; abundance: .; d_gene: .; CDR3nt: TGCAGTGCTAGAGACCTAGGCCAGCAGTACTTC; CDR3aa: CSARDLGQQYF
v_gene: TRBV30; j_gene: TRBJ1-6; abundance: .; d_gene: .; CDR3nt: TGTGCCTGGAGAGAACAGTATTCACCCCTCCACTTT; CDR3aa: CAWREQYSPLHF
v_gene: TRBV4-2; j_gene: TRBJ2-7; abundance: .; d_gene: TRBD2; CDR3nt: TGTGCCAGCAGCCAAGGTGTAGCGGGGGGCACACTCTCCTACGAGCAGTACTTC; CDR3aa: CASSQGVAGGTLSYEQYF
v_gene: TRBV11-1; j_gene: TRBJ2-1; abundance: .; d_gene: .; CDR3nt: TGTGCCAGCAGCTCAGTTGATGGGAGTTTCTACAATGAGCAGTTCTTC; CDR3aa: CASSSVDGSFYNEQFF
v_gene: TRBV20-1; j_gene: TRBJ1-5; abundance: once; d_gene: TRBD1; CDR3nt: TGCAGTGCTAGTACCCCGTACAGGGGCCCGAATCAGCCCCAGCATTTT; CDR3aa: CSASTPYRGPNQPQHF
v_gene: TRBV4-1; j_gene: TRBJ2-7; abundance: few; d_gene: TRBD1; CDR3nt: TGCGCCAGCAGCTGGGGGGACAGGGACGAGCAGTACTTC; CDR3aa: CASSWGDRDEQYF
v_gene: TRBV10-3; j_gene: TRBJ2-1; abundance: .; d_gene: .; CDR3nt: TGTGCCATCAGTCTGTCGACAGTGGGTTCGAAAATCTCCTACAATGAGCAGTTCTTC; CDR3aa: CAISLSTVGSKISYNEQFF
v_gene: TRBV7-2; j_gene: TRBJ1-5; abundance: .; d_gene: .; CDR3nt: TGTGCCAGCAGCTATAATTGGCGGCAGCCCCAGCATTTT; CDR3aa: CASSYNWRQPQHF
v_gene: TRBV18; j_gene: TRBJ1-5; abundance: .; d_gene: TRBD1; CDR3nt: TGTGCCAGCTCCCCCTCCCGGACAGGGGGTGAGCCCCAGCATTTT; CDR3aa: CASSPSRTGGEPQHF
v_gene: TRBV9; j_gene: TRBJ2-1; abundance: .; d_gene: TRBD1; CDR3nt: TGTGCCAGCAGCGACCCTTTAAGGGGGCAGGGGGCTTACGATGAGCAGTTCTTC; CDR3aa: CASSDPLRGQGAYDEQFF
v_gene: TRBV27; j_gene: TRBJ1-6; abundance: .; d_gene: TRBD1; CDR3nt: TGTGCCAGCAGTTCTAGGACAGGCTACAATTCACCCCTCCACTTT; CDR3aa: CASSSRTGYNSPLHF
v_gene: TRBV7-3; j_gene: TRBJ1-1; abundance: .; d_gene: .; CDR3nt: TGTGCCAGCAGCTTCGAGAGGAACACTGAAGCTTTCTTT; CDR3aa: CASSFERNTEAFF
v_gene: TRBV18; j_gene: TRBJ1-5; abundance: once; d_gene: .; CDR3nt: TGTGCCAGCTCACCAAGCGGGACTGATCAGCCCCAGCATTTT; CDR3aa: CASSPSGTDQPQHF